Below, one T cell receptor beta chain is given with its context. Its cognate antigen is unknown. Germline lookup yields CDR1 SGHAT and CDR2 FQNNGV. The CDR3 runs 15 residues. The V gene lost 5 bases and the J gene lost 0 bases, with 13 bases spanning the gap. Treatment of the sample: roughly 19 received Ad26.COV2.S at low or high dose, single or two shots; about 5 received placebo; per-sample allocation not given. Sampling happened 63 days after the first vaccine or placebo injection. This record belongs to a study of Ad26.COV2.S vaccination and SARS-CoV-2 variants. TCRdb keeps only in-frame clones here, not all; method: immunoSEQ multiplex PCR. Here the sample spans over 400,000 clones, 92% being singletons. Study-level results: Across vaccine and placebo recipients, the breadth of non-spike TCRs was similar.

Sequencing was performed on peripheral blood, taken in a trial of Ad26.COV2.S vaccine versus placebo. J is TRBJ1-1 and V is TRBV11-2; a possible D gene is TRBD1 (5 bases). The sequence came from a person between 18 and 60 years old who received the Ad26.COV2.S COVID-19 vaccine or a placebo. CDR3 DNA sequence: TGTGCCAGCAGCCCCCGACAGAAGATGAACACTGAAGCTTTCTTT. This codes for CASSPRQKMNTEAFF. Combining the CDR3 with reference TRBV11-2 and TRBJ1-1 gives the whole variable domain EAGVAQSPRYKIIEKRQSVAFWCNPISGHATLYWYQQILGQGPKLLIQFQNNGVVDDSQLPKDRFSAERLKGVDSTLKIQPAKLEDSAVYLCASSPRQKMNTEAFFGQGTRLTVV.